The clone carrying this T cell receptor (beta chain) was seen a handful of times. Regarding time point: newly diagnosed GD, antithyroid drugs for less than 3 months. Scientists built the TCR library using RNA that was extracted from PBMCs. The sample is drawn from a study of regulatory T cells in long-lasting Graves disease. Trimming took off 3 bases at V and 7 bases at J, with 10 bases between the two ends. Per germline, CDR1 LNHDA and CDR2 SQIVND (reference sequence). CDR3 length equals 13 residues. Combining iRepertoire HTBI primers with Arm-PCR of CDR3 regions, the authors built TCR beta libraries. Each CDR3 protein gets one entry after TCRdb re-called the multiplex PCR reads with MiXCR. Among approximately 460,000 distinct CDR3 sequences listed, about 17% were seen once. The same specimen was also included in a second study, on T cells in Graves' hyperthyroidism and ophthalmopathy. From that study: HTBI primers were the set used in a first-round RT-PCR of the TCR CDR3.

The specimen comprised peripheral blood mononuclear cells (PBMCs), sampled at new diagnosis, from a patient treated with antithyroid drugs. This sequence joins TRBV19 and TRBJ1-5; D not certain. The sequence derives from a woman between 25 and 40 years old with Graves disease. CDR3 bases: TGTGCCAGTAGTATTGAAGTGGGCCAGCCCCAGCATTTT. Its protein is CASSIEVGQPQHF.